The rows below give T cell receptor beta chains drawn from one sample of a study of CD8+ T cells in alopecia areata. Only in-frame clones appear in the TCRdb table, and some are missing; sequencing was by immunoSEQ multiplex PCR. Here the sample spans about 210,000 clones, approximately 72% being singletons. The specimen was CD4+ T cells sorted from blood, collected at approximately week 42, from a patient treated with tofacitinib. The receptors derive from a human donor with alopecia areata. Both conserved end residues are part of each CDR3. Fields, in order: D gene, V gene, clone size, J gene, CDR3 protein, CDR3 DNA. The D gene is left open where the match is weak. A row's size may be missing; if present it is once, few, many or a size class.

>TRBD2|TRBV29-1|few|TRBJ2-7
CSVLLLAGDYEQYF
TGCAGCGTCTTACTACTAGCGGGGGACTACGAGCAGTACTTC
>TRBD1|TRBV27|-|TRBJ2-7
CASSFSPTQGIPNYEQYF
TGTGCCAGCAGTTTTTCCCCTACACAGGGGATCCCGAACTACGAGCAGTACTTC
>-|TRBV5-1|-|TRBJ1-2
CASSLMDTYGYTF
TGCGCCAGCAGCCTGATGGACACTTATGGCTACACCTTC
>-|TRBV6-5|-|TRBJ1-1
CAVTGNTEAFF
TGTGCCGTAACAGGGAACACTGAAGCTTTCTTT
>-|TRBV5-4|-|TRBJ2-2
CASSFGVNPDTGELFF
TGTGCCAGCAGCTTTGGCGTCAACCCAGACACCGGGGAGCTGTTTTTT
>-|TRBV5-1|-|TRBJ2-2
CASSSNRVTGELFF
TGCGCCAGCAGCTCCAACAGGGTCACCGGGGAGCTGTTTTTT
>-|TRBV20-1|-|TRBJ2-5
CSARKETQYF
TGCAGTGCGAGAAAAGAGACCCAGTACTTC
>-|TRBV5-1|-|TRBJ2-3
CASSLEARTDTQYF
TGCGCCAGCAGCTTGGAGGCTAGGACAGATACGCAGTATTTT
>-|TRBV27|few|TRBJ1-5
CASHGQPGQPQHF
TGTGCCAGCCATGGACAGCCTGGCCAGCCCCAGCATTTT
>TRBD1|TRBV30|-|TRBJ1-1
CAWRKGGQANTEAFF
TGTGCCTGGAGGAAGGGTGGACAGGCGAACACTGAAGCTTTCTTT
>-|TRBV7-2|-|TRBJ1-6
CASSLENSPLHF
TGTGCCAGCAGCTTAGAGAATTCACCCCTCCACTTT
>-|TRBV7-6|once|TRBJ2-2
CASSLGSGYTGELFF
TGTGCCAGCAGCTTAGGTTCTGGGTACACCGGGGAGCTGTTTTTT
>TRBD2|TRBV27|few|TRBJ2-7
CASSLTGLAGFSSYEQYF
TGTGCCAGCAGTTTGACCGGGCTAGCGGGGTTCAGCTCCTACGAGCAGTACTTC
>-|TRBV29-1|-|TRBJ1-5
CSAAGYNQPQHF
TGCAGCGCCGCAGGCTACAATCAGCCCCAGCATTTT
>-|TRBV23-1|medium-sized|TRBJ1-2
CASSQGVQGYTF
TGCGCCAGCAGTCAAGGCGTACAAGGCTACACCTTC
>-|TRBV14|once|TRBJ1-1
CASSQYGVNTEAFF
TGTGCCAGCAGCCAATACGGGGTTAACACTGAAGCTTTCTTT
>-|TRBV18|-|TRBJ2-1
CASSPAALNNEQFF
TGTGCCAGTTCCCCGGCGGCCCTAAACAATGAGCAGTTCTTC
>-|TRBV29-1|-|TRBJ2-7
CSVEGTEAREQYF
TGCAGCGTTGAAGGGACAGAAGCACGCGAGCAGTACTTC
>-|TRBV5-1|-|TRBJ2-2
CASSLAGDTGELFF
TGCGCCAGCAGCTTGGCAGGGGATACCGGGGAGCTGTTTTTT
>TRBD1|TRBV30|-|TRBJ1-6
CAWTGQGKSPLHF
TGTGCCTGGACCGGACAGGGGAAATCACCCCTCCACTTT
>TRBD1|TRBV29-1|few|TRBJ1-1
CSVGKGAGTEAFF
TGCAGCGTTGGAAAGGGGGCAGGCACTGAAGCTTTCTTT